The 21 T cell receptor beta chains reported below all come from one sample, sequenced in a study of T cell responses to AZD1222 COVID-19 vaccine (dated by TCRdb to the early 2020s). Libraries were constructed by the immunoSEQ multiplex PCR assay. TCRdb obtained this table from immuneACCESS and retained in-frame rearrangements with V and J assigned. These tables miss some clones; where compared with another copy, unresolved V genes account for less than half of the shortfall, and the remainder is unexplained. The sample table records roughly 100,000 clones; over 75% of these occur just once. Of the sample, approximately 22% falls within the top ten clones. According to the study, the label for this sample's time point signals: baseline before first vaccination. This material consisted of peripheral blood, taken on day 0 of AZD1222 vaccination. The receptors here all came from an adult in good health.

The rearrangement links TRBV27 to TRBJ2-7, with TRBD2 matching over 9 bases. Per the germline V gene, CDR1 is MNHEY and CDR2 is SMNVEV (reference sequence). V lost 3 bases and J lost 6; bases outside the gene matches: 9. The CDR3 covers 15 residues. The CDR3 coding sequence is TGTGCCAGCAGTTTTGCGGGGGGGAAAAGCCGCGAGCAGTACTTC. Residues: CASSFAGGKSREQYF.

This chain uses TRBV3-1 (or the pseudogene TRBV3-2) with TRBJ2-7, with D tentatively TRBD1 (8 bases). The V and J ends lost 4 bases and 5 bases respectively, with 24 bases between them. Per the germline V gene, CDR1 is LGHDT and CDR2 is YNNKEL (reference sequence). The CDR3 spans 17 residues. CDR3 bases: TGTGCCAGCAGCCCCTCCGACAGGGGCTTGGGGGGGCACGAGCAGTACTTC. Protein: CASSPSDRGLGGHEQYF.

V usage is TRBV21-1 and J usage is TRBJ2-7; the DNA was not used to check the table's D call, TRBD1. TRBV21-1 is a documented pseudogene. The CDR3 contains 14 residues. For the CDR3, the DNA is TGTGCCAGCATTGACAGGGCCCCTAAGTACGAGCAGTACTTC. Translated: CASIDRAPKYEQYF.

This chain joins TRBV4-3 and TRBJ2-3; D possibly corresponds to TRBD1 (5 bases). Germline assignment: CDR1 LGHNA and CDR2 YSLEER. This CDR3 comprises 14 residues. Trimming took 0 bases from V and 4 from J, leaving 8 bases between them. The CDR3 DNA follows: TGCGCCAGCAGCCAAGACAGGGTGTCAGATACGCAGTATTTT. Its protein product is CASSQDRVSDTQYF.

This chain connects TRBV9 to TRBJ2-5; 8 nucleotides align to TRBD1. CDR1 SGDLS and CDR2 YYNGEE come from the germline V gene. The CDR3 has 14 residues. The junction had 5 bases not matched to a gene; V was cut back by 0 bases and J by 7 bases. CDR3 region: CASSVGTGPGTQYF. CDR3 coding DNA: TGTGCCAGCAGCGTAGGGACAGGGCCGGGGACCCAGTACTTC.

The gene calls are TRBV11-2 and TRBJ2-7, with 10 positions matching TRBD2. With V trimmed by 5 bases and J by 6 bases, 4 bases remained unmatched. Looked up from germline, CDR1 is SGHAT and CDR2 is FQNNGV. The CDR3 covers 13 residues. The CDR3 DNA reads as TGTGCCAGCAGCCCCTCTAGCGGGAGCGAGCAGTACTTC. Its translation: CASSPSSGSEQYF.

The sample holds one count of this clone. The gene calls are TRBV5-4 and TRBJ1-1, with D possibly TRBD1 on 6 matching bases. Trimming pared 3 bases from V and 5 bases from J, leaving 14 bases between. This CDR3 has 14 residues. The germline V gene encodes CDR1 SGHNT and CDR2 YYREEE (reference sequence). The CDR3 loop is CASSSKHRDTEAFF. In nucleotides, the CDR3 is TGTGCCAGCAGCTCGAAGCACAGGGATACTGAAGCTTTCTTT. The full variable domain, rest sourced from reference TRBV5-4 and TRBJ1-1, is ETGVTQSPTHLIKTRGQQVTLRCSSQSGHNTVSWYQQALGQGPQFIFQYYREEENGRGNFPPRFSGLQFPNYSSELNVNALELDDSALYLCASSSKHRDTEAFFGQGTRLTVV.

The chain has TRBV28 and TRBJ1-5; D is possibly TRBD1 (5 bases). The V end was cut by 9 bases, the J end by 2 bases, with 20 bases between. The CDR3 is 16 residues long. Per germline, CDR1 MDHEN and CDR2 SYDVKM. The CDR3 DNA sequence: TGTGCCAGTTCTATTCCTTACGGGGGGGGCAATCAGCCCCAGCATTTT. It specifies CASSIPYGGGNQPQHF. The full variable domain, in which reference TRBV28 and TRBJ1-5 provide the parts outside the CDR3, is DVKVTQSSRYLVKRTGEKVFLECVQDMDHENMFWYRQDPGLGLRLIYFSYDVKMKEKGDIPEGYSVSREKKERFSLILESASTNQTSMYLCASSIPYGGGNQPQHFGDGTRLSIL.

The chain recombines TRBV18 with TRBJ2-1; TRBD2 might be the D (6 bases). Trimming left V 4 bases short and J 8 bases short, with 24 bases between. The CDR3 has 17 residues. CDR1 is KGHSH and CDR2 is LQKENI in the germline V gene. The CDR3 protein is CASSHSVAEPLGHEQFF. CDR3 nucleotides: TGTGCCAGCTCACATTCGGTAGCGGAACCCCTCGGGCATGAGCAGTTCTTC.

This chain joins TRBV10-1 and TRBJ2-5, with a possible D match to TRBD2 (6 bases). Deletions cut 6 bases from V and 2 bases from J, with 16 bases between. The CDR3 spans 15 residues. CDR1 and CDR2 (germline): WNHNN, SYGVQD (reference sequence). The DNA for the CDR3 is TGCGCCAGCAGCCCTACTTCCGGGGGACAAGAGACCCAGTACTTC. Translating it yields CASSPTSGGQETQYF.

The chain is built from TRBV19 and TRBJ2-3; 9 nucleotides align to TRBD1. The CDR3 is made up of 14 amino acids. Germline V CDR1 and CDR2: LNHDA, SQIVND (reference sequence). V was clipped by 4 bases and J by 3 bases; unmatched bases: 2. In DNA form, the CDR3 reads TGTGCCAGTAGTACCGGACAGGGGACAGATACGCAGTATTTT. Translating gives CASSTGQGTDTQYF.

This chain links TRBV19 with TRBJ2-7, with 7 bases lining up with TRBD1. Germline CDR1 reads LNHDA; CDR2 reads SQIVND (reference sequence). CDR3 size: 14 residues. The ends lost 11 bases at V and 3 bases at J; junction bases unmatched: 13. The CDR3 nucleotides are TGTGCCGGTTCCACCGGGACAGTCCTCTACGAGCAGTACTTC. This translates into CAGSTGTVLYEQYF.

The chain joins TRBV28 to TRBJ1-1; D unclear. Germline assignment: CDR1 MDHEN and CDR2 SYDVKM. This CDR3 is built from 15 residues. The V end was cut by 3 bases, the J end by 6 bases, with 17 bases between. The CDR3 DNA reads as TGTGCCAGCAGTTTGGCCTTAACATCACGCTCTGAAGCTTTCTTT. Translating gives CASSLALTSRSEAFF.

This clone has a single count. This sequence joins TRBV5-1 and TRBJ2-7; D is perhaps TRBD2 (6 bases). With 0 bases removed from V and 0 bases from J, the gap between germline ends came to 7 bases. CDR1 and CDR2 from the germline V gene are SGHRS and YFSETQ. The CDR3 is made up of 14 amino acids. As DNA, the CDR3 is TGCGCCAGCAGCTTGGCCGGGGGCTCCTACGAGCAGTACTTC. Translating it yields CASSLAGGSYEQYF.

CDR3 protein: CASSEETQYF. The CDR3 DNA follows: TGTGCCAGCAGTGAAGAGACCCAGTACTTC. The chain uses TRBV6-6 and TRBJ2-5; D not resolved. Trimming stripped 5 bases from V and 3 bases from J, with 1 base between. CDR1 is MNHNY, CDR2 SVGAGI, per germline (reference sequence). This CDR3 has 10 residues.

The chain recombines TRBV7-6 with TRBJ2-2; 7 positions match TRBD2. Germline CDR1 SGHVS, CDR2 FNYEAQ. CDR3 length: 17 residues. V dropped 7 bases and J dropped 2; count of bases not matched to a gene: 13. The CDR3 sequence: CASTRSWLAVNTGELFF. In DNA, the CDR3 is TGTGCCAGCACCCGAAGCTGGCTAGCGGTTAACACCGGGGAGCTGTTTTTT.

The chain has TRBV18 and TRBJ1-1; D is uncertain. The CDR3 consists of 14 residues. From germline, CDR1 is KGHSH and CDR2 LQKENI. Trimming pared 6 bases from V and 6 bases from J, leaving 17 bases between. CDR3 sequence reads: CASSPGSSSAEAFF. The CDR3 nucleotides are TGTGCCAGCTCCCCGGGATCCTCAAGCGCTGAAGCTTTCTTT.

The rearrangement joins TRBV5-1 to TRBJ2-7; 11 nucleotides line up with TRBD2. Germline CDR1 and CDR2: SGHRS and YFSETQ. The CDR3 contains 16 residues. V dropped 4 bases and J dropped 7; count of bases not matched to a gene: 13. The CDR3 sequence: CASSPRVSGRDLEQYF. CDR3 DNA sequence: TGCGCCAGCAGCCCCCGGGTTAGCGGGAGGGACTTGGAGCAGTACTTC. Full variable domain (remainder filled in from reference TRBV5-1 and TRBJ2-7): KAGVTQTPRYLIKTRGQQVTLSCSPISGHRSVSWYQQTPGQGLQFLFEYFSETQRNKGNFPGRFSGRQFSNSRSEMNVSTLELGDSALYLCASSPRVSGRDLEQYFGPGTRLTVT.

In its sample, this clone was seen once. The rearrangement uses TRBV7-2 and TRBJ1-5; 9 bases align to TRBD1. CDR1 and CDR2 from the germline V gene are SGHTA and FQGNSA. J gave up 7 bases and V 4 bases, and 2 bases lay outside the gene matches. The CDR3 is 13 residues long. The CDR3 bases are TGTGCCAGCAGCTCGGACAGGGGCCAGCCCCAGCATTTT. Amino acids: CASSSDRGQPQHF.

This sequence joins TRBV6-2 or TRBV6-3 and TRBJ2-1, with a tentative D call TRBD2 (6 bases). The germline CDR1 and CDR2 sequences are MNHEY and SVGEGT. V was cut by 0 bases and J by 8 bases, with 17 bases left in between. The CDR3 runs 16 residues. CDR3 in amino acids: CASSYSRVLAVYEQFF. Written as DNA, the CDR3 is TGTGCCAGCAGTTACTCGAGAGTATTAGCGGTGTATGAGCAGTTCTTC.

This chain links TRBV2 with TRBJ2-5, with TRBD1 matching 9 bases. This CDR3 comprises 14 residues. The germline CDR1 and CDR2 sequences are SNHLY and FYNNEI. V shed 4 bases, J shed 7 bases, and the junction held 7 bases outside the gene matches. DNA for the CDR3: TGTGCCAGCAGTGGACAGGGGGGTTTAGGGACCCAGTACTTC. Translated, it gives CASSGQGGLGTQYF.